This TCR beta chain was profiled in a study of T cell clonality in common variable immunodeficiency (dated by TCRdb to between 2014 and 2017). There are many counts of this clone. Its antigen is still unknown. The CDR3 goes on 3 residues after the read ends, and that part is filled in from the germline J gene. Deletion took 3 bases off V and 3 bases off J, with a span of 11 bases between the germline ends. Taken from cysteine to phenylalanine, the CDR3 has 15 residues. The 36 bases shown cover part of the CDR3, and their frame starts at base 1. As encoded in the germline V gene (reference sequence), CDR1 is LNHDA while CDR2 is SQIVND. What the authors observed across the whole study: Although equal DNA input was used, an average of approximately 74,000 unique sequences per sample was obtained for controls, compared with 30,000 to 35,000 for CVID samples. Reportedly, TCRbeta sequences from CVID had fewer deletions and N-nucleotide insertions, and highly modified clones with 13 or more V deletions were absent from CVID. Increased TCRbeta clonality was found in CVID subjects compared with healthy controls (t-test p = 0.018), with the increase being most characteristic of about a third of subjects. Healthy controls shared more TCRbeta clones with each other than CVID subjects shared among themselves (p < 0.0001). According to the authors, finding the cause of the higher clonality in CVID would require sequencing the repertoires of T cell subpopulations. Correlations of repertoire features with clinical complications were constrained by heterogeneity among patients within the CVID cohort.

Predominantly Caucasian heritage was noted among both the CVID patients and the healthy controls. Heparinized peripheral whole blood samples of about 5 to 9 ml were obtained from each donor. Genomic DNA from adults with common variable immune deficiency (CVID) and from healthy adult controls was used to sequence TCRbeta CDR3 repertoires. The control group comprised approximately 22 healthy adult volunteers, approximately 12 female and about 10 male, aged roughly 20 to 75 years with a mean age of roughly 35. Diluted blood was density-centrifuged over Hypaque 1077 or Ficoll-Paque to isolate peripheral blood mononuclear cells. Genomic DNA was obtained from unsorted mononuclear cells using either Qiagen column purification or a centrifugation-based method. For sequencing, equivalent amounts of genomic DNA were input from CVID and control samples. For every sample, a 60 bp segment covering the rearranged TCRbeta CDR3 region was amplified and then sequenced. The immunoSEQ assay, a bias-corrected multiplex PCR combined with high-throughput sequencing, was used to amplify TCRbeta. In the authors' own workflow: Every unique nucleotide sequence was considered a clone and was annotated with V, D and J genes, copy number and frequency. Sequences were labeled productive if in frame, and non-productive if out of frame or containing stop codons. As previously described, clonality was computed from Shannon's entropy. The predicted amino acid sequences of productive clones were used to derive the mean CDR3 Kyte-Doolittle hydropathy. The R hclust function was used to hierarchically cluster scaled V gene usage with Manhattan distance and complete linkage. To assess clone sharing by CDR3 amino acid sequence, 12 repertoires per group were resampled over 100 rounds. Repertoires were searched for 70 published EBV-specific and a few hundred published CMV-specific TCRbeta sequences. Two CVID samples yielding fewer than 10,000 sequences were excluded from analysis, leaving approximately 42 CVID repertoires. Held by TCRdb, this immuneACCESS table contains in-frame sequences only and omits some clones. Under half of the omission traces to an unresolved V gene where checked; the cause of the rest is unknown. V and J calls and clone size are as listed in that table; D and trimming were resolved from the DNA. This sample contains about 37,000 clones, none of which is a singleton. The ten most abundant clones make up 0.8% to 1% of the sample.

The source material was peripheral blood mononuclear cells. This TCR came from a person aged 18-70 years in good health. The chain is assembled from TRBV19 and TRBJ1-4; perhaps TRBD1 is the D gene, with 6 bases matching. CDR3 DNA, as far as it was read: TGTGCCAGTAGTATCAGGGGAGGAGCTAATGAAAAA. This gives the protein CASSIRGGANEK. The whole CDR3 protein reads CASSIRGGANEKLFF.